Below are 18 T cell receptor beta chains sequenced from a single sample in a study of blood T cell repertoires in COVID-19. Data came from immunoSEQ multiplex PCR; TCRdb stores just in-frame clones and leaves some out. The table shows 60,000 to 80,000 clones, with around nine tenths occurring only once. Specimen: peripheral blood. These receptors all come from a man aged 70 or older with acute or convalescent COVID-19.

This chain links TRBV7-9 with TRBJ1-1, with no clear D. The V end was cut by 1 base, the J end by 2 bases, with 11 bases between. Germline loops: CDR1 SEHNR, CDR2 FQNEAQ (reference sequence). The CDR3 contains 15 residues. For the CDR3, the DNA is TGTGCCAGCAGCTTAGATGGCACAACCAACACTGAAGCTTTCTTT. Translated, it gives CASSLDGTTNTEAFF.

The rearrangement uses TRBV18 and TRBJ2-1, with TRBD1 as a possible D gene (5 bases). The V and J ends lost 1 base and 7 bases respectively, with 11 bases between them. There are 14 residues in the CDR3. In germline, CDR1 is KGHSH, CDR2 LQKENI. The chain's CDR3 is CASSPLVQDNEQFF. The CDR3 DNA reads as TGTGCCAGCTCACCACTCGTACAGGATAATGAGCAGTTCTTC.

This clone came up once. V is TRBV7-9 and J is TRBJ2-1, with 7 bases identical to TRBD2. Germline assignment: CDR1 SEHNR and CDR2 FQNEAQ (reference sequence). CDR3 length equals 16 residues. V shed 4 bases, J shed 9 bases, and the junction held 15 bases outside the gene matches. The CDR3 spells CASSSQWQDPGGEQFF. The DNA for the CDR3 is TGTGCCAGCAGCTCCCAGTGGCAGGACCCGGGGGGTGAGCAGTTCTTC.

J is TRBJ2-2 and V is TRBV30; D gene ambiguous. Germline V lookup: CDR1 GTSNPN, CDR2 SVGIG (reference sequence). This CDR3 has 12 amino acids. The V and J ends lost 2 bases and 7 bases respectively, with 8 bases between them. CDR3 protein: CAWSTRGGELFF. As DNA, the CDR3 is TGTGCCTGGAGTACCAGAGGCGGGGAGCTGTTTTTT.

The J gene is TRBJ2-7, the V gene TRBV6-5; 8 bases are a match to TRBD1. The CDR3 consists of 15 residues. V trimming: 7 bases; J trimming: 9 bases; junction bases outside the gene matches: 17. Germline values: CDR1 MNHEY, CDR2 SVGAGI. CDR3 amino acids: CASISPGTGRPWQYF. DNA for the CDR3: TGTGCCAGCATCTCGCCCGGGACAGGCCGTCCGTGGCAGTACTTC.

The chain joins TRBV23-1 to TRBJ2-1, with D possibly matching TRBD1 (6 bases). TRBV23-1 is labeled an ORF, and its function is uncertain. The germline V and J ends were trimmed by 6 bases and 3 bases, with 15 bases remaining between them. CDR3 size: 15 residues. CDR3 sequence reads: CASREWKGDYNEQFF. DNA for the CDR3: TGCGCCAGCAGGGAATGGAAGGGGGACTACAATGAGCAGTTCTTC.

The table lists this clone with a count of one. V and J are TRBV6-5 and TRBJ1-4; 10 nucleotides agree with TRBD1. The V gene end was trimmed by 6 bases and the J gene end by 7 bases; junction bases not matched to a gene: 5. Germline loops: CDR1 MNHEY, CDR2 SVGAGI. The CDR3 has 14 amino acids. The CDR3: CASSAGTGVEKLFF. The CDR3 nucleotides read TGTGCCAGCAGCGCCGGGACAGGGGTTGAAAAACTGTTTTTT.

The chain has TRBV7-2 and TRBJ1-2, with D uncertain. V was shortened by 0 bases and J by 2 bases, with 10 bases between the two germline ends. The CDR3 loop spans 15 amino acids. The germline V gene has CDR1 SGHTA and CDR2 FQGNSA. CDR3 region: CASSLALTSNYGYTF. DNA for the CDR3: TGTGCCAGCAGCTTAGCCCTGACATCGAACTATGGCTACACCTTC.

The chain joins TRBV5-1 to TRBJ1-5, with D possibly TRBD1 on 5 matching bases. Trimming pared 0 bases from V and 4 bases from J, leaving 17 bases between. The CDR3 is made up of 17 amino acids. Germline loops: CDR1 SGHRS, CDR2 YFSETQ. CDR3: CASSLVPGQNGNQPQHF. CDR3 bases: TGCGCCAGCAGCTTGGTTCCAGGGCAAAATGGGAATCAGCCCCAGCATTTT.

This clone has only one observation. The chain couples TRBV9 to TRBJ2-7, with TRBD2 matching 7 bases. The CDR3 loop spans 14 amino acids. J gave up 7 bases and V 0 bases, and 7 bases lay outside the gene matches. The germline V gene has CDR1 SGDLS and CDR2 YYNGEE. For the CDR3, the DNA is TGTGCCAGCAGCGTAGACCTAGCGGTCGGGGAGCAGTACTTC. This sequence encodes CASSVDLAVGEQYF.

The genes are TRBV6-5 and TRBJ1-4; 9 bases map to TRBD1. Germline assignment: CDR1 MNHEY and CDR2 SVGAGI. After removal of 1 base from V and 10 bases from J, the junction contained 10 bases not matched to a gene. CDR3 length: 16 residues. CDR3 region: CASSYFVGQGPAKLFF. In DNA, the CDR3 is TGTGCCAGCAGTTACTTTGTGGGACAGGGACCTGCAAAACTGTTTTTT.

This chain uses TRBV4-1 with TRBJ1-5; 8 nucleotides match TRBD1. The germline V gene encodes CDR1 MGHRA and CDR2 YSYEKL. This CDR3 has 16 amino acids. Trimming at V came to 4 bases and at J to 7 bases, leaving 12 bases not matched to a gene. CDR3 region: CASSLGVTGVGQPQHF. The CDR3 nucleotides are TGCGCCAGCAGCCTTGGAGTGACAGGGGTTGGCCAGCCCCAGCATTTT.

The V and J genes are TRBV2 and TRBJ2-5; 8 bases map to TRBD1. This CDR3 comprises 13 residues. The germline V gene encodes CDR1 SNHLY and CDR2 FYNNEI. The junction had 4 bases not matched to a gene; V was cut back by 6 bases and J by 4 bases. CDR3 protein: CASSQGQGETQYF. The CDR3 nucleotides are TGTGCCAGCAGCCAAGGACAGGGAGAGACCCAGTACTTC.

The chain carries TRBV5-4 and TRBJ1-3; D might be TRBD1 (6 bases). The CDR3 extends over 14 amino acids. V lost 4 bases and J 2 bases, leaving 10 bases between the germline ends. Germline V gene data show CDR1 as SGHNT and CDR2 as YYREEE (reference sequence). This CDR3 is CASSQTGAGNTIYF. The CDR3 nucleotides read TGTGCCAGCAGCCAGACAGGTGCTGGAAACACCATATATTTT.

The V gene is TRBV3-1 (or the pseudogene TRBV3-2), the J gene TRBJ1-2, with 9 bases lining up with TRBD1. After removal of 6 bases from V and 4 bases from J, the junction contained 12 bases not matched to a gene. The CDR3 runs 16 residues. Germline lookup yields CDR1 LGHDT and CDR2 YNNKEL (reference sequence). In DNA, the CDR3 is TGTGCCAGCAGTCGAGATGGGGACAGGGTCTCCTATGGCTACACCTTC. Its protein product is CASSRDGDRVSYGYTF.

This clone was recorded a few times. The chain has TRBV6-5 and TRBJ1-2, with a possible D match to TRBD1 (5 bases). The ends were cut back, 4 bases at V and 3 bases at J, with 18 bases in the middle. This CDR3 has 16 amino acids. Germline V gives CDR1 MNHEY, CDR2 SVGAGI. The DNA of the CDR3 is TGTGCCAGCAGTTCCGCGGCCAGGGAAAGGTACTATGGCTACACCTTC. Protein sequence: CASSSAARERYYGYTF.

The rearrangement uses TRBV27 and TRBJ2-1; a weak D match, TRBD1 (7 bases). The CDR3 runs 14 residues. Deletions cut 9 bases from V and 12 bases from J, with 24 bases between. Germline lookup yields CDR1 MNHEY and CDR2 SMNVEV (reference sequence). CDR3 in DNA: TGTGCCAGTAGGGGGGCAGGGGGTTCTAAGGTGCAGTTCTTC. Amino acids: CASRGAGGSKVQFF.

V is TRBV19 and J is TRBJ1-2; TRBD1 matches at 7 bases. The V gene end was trimmed by 6 bases and the J gene end by 0 bases; junction bases not matched to a gene: 4. CDR1 is LNHDA and CDR2 is SQIVND in the germline V gene (reference sequence). The CDR3 consists of 14 residues. CDR3 nucleotides: TGTGCCAGTAGAGGCGACAGGGCTAACTATGGCTACACCTTC. It is translated as CASRGDRANYGYTF.